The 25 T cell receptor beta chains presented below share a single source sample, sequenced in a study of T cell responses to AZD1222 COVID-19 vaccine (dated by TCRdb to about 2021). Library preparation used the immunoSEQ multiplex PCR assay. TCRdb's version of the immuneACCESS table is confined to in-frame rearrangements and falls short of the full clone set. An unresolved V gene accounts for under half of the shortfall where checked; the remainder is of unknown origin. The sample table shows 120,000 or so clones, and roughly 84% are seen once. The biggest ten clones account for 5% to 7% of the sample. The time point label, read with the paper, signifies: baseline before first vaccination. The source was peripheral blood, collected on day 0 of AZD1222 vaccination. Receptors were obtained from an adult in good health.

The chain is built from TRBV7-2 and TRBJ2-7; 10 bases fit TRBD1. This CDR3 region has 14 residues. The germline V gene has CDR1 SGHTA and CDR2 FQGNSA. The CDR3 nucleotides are TGTGCGTCAGCCAGGGACAGGGGACTGGTCGAGCAGTACTTC. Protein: CASARDRGLVEQYF.

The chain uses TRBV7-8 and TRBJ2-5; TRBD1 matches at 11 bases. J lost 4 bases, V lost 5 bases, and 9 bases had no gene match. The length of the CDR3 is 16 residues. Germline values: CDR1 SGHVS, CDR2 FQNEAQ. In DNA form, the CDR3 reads TGTGCCAGCAGCCTCGGACAGGGGGCCATCGTAGAGACCCAGTACTTC. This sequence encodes CASSLGQGAIVETQYF.

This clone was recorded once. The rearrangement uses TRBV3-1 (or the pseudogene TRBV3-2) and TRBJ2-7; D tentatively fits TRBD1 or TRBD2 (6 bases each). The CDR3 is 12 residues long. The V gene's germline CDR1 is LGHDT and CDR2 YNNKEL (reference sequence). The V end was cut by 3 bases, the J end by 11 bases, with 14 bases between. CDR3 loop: CASSHRRGDEYF. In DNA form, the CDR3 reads TGTGCCAGCAGCCACCGAAGGGGGGACGAGTACTTC.

The chain's CDR3 is CATKDRGPNQPQHF. The CDR3 DNA follows: TGTGCCACAAAGGATCGGGGGCCCAATCAGCCCCAGCATTTT. The rearrangement uses TRBV27 and TRBJ1-5; a weak D match, TRBD1 (6 bases). Germline values: CDR1 MNHEY, CDR2 SMNVEV (reference sequence). V was shortened by 10 bases and J by 3 bases, with 16 bases between the two germline ends. CDR3 size: 14 residues.

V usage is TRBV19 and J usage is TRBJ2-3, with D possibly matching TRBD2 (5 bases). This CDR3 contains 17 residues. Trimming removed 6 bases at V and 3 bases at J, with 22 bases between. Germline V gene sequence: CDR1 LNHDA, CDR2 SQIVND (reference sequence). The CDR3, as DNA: TGTGCCAGTAGCAAACCCCCTGGTGGAGGCGGAACAGATACGCAGTATTTT. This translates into CASSKPPGGGGTDTQYF.

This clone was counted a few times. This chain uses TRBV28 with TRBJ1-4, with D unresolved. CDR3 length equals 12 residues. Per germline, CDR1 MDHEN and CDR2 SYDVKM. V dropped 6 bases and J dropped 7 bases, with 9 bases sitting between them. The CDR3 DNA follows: TGTGCCAGCAGGACGAGTATTGAAAAACTGTTTTTT. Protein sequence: CASRTSIEKLFF.

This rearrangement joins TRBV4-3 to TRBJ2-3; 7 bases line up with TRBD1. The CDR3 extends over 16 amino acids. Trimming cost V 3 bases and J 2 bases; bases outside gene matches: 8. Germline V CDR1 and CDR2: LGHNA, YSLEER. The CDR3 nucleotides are TGCGCCAGCAGCCAGGGCCGGGGACAGCACACAGATACGCAGTATTTT. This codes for CASSQGRGQHTDTQYF.

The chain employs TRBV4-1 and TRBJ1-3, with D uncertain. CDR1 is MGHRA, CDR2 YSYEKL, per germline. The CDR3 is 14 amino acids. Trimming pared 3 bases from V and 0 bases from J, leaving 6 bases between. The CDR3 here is CASSHTNSGNTIYF. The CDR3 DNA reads TGCGCCAGCAGCCACACGAACTCTGGAAACACCATATATTTT.

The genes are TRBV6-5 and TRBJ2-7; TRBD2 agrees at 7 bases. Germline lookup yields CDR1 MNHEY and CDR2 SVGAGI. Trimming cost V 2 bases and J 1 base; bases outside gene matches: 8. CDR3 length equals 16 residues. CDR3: CASSYGGSSGSYEQYF. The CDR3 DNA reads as TGTGCCAGCAGTTACGGTGGGTCTAGCGGATCCTACGAGCAGTACTTC.

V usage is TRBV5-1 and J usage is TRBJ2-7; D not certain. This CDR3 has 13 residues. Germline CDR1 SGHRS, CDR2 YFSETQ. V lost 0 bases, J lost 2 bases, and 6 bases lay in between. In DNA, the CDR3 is TGCGCCAGCAGCTTGGAAGATGCCTACGAGCAGTACTTC. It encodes CASSLEDAYEQYF.

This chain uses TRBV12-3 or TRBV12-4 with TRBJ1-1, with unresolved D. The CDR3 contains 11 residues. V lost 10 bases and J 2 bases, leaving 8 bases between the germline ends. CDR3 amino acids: CATFINTEAFF. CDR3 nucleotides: TGTGCCACCTTCATAAACACTGAAGCTTTCTTT.

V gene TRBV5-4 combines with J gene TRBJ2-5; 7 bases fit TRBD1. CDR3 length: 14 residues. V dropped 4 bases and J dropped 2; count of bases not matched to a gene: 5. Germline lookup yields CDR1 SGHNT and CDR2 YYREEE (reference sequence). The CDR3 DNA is TGTGCCAGCAGCCCCGGGACAGAACAAGAGACCCAGTACTTC. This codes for CASSPGTEQETQYF.

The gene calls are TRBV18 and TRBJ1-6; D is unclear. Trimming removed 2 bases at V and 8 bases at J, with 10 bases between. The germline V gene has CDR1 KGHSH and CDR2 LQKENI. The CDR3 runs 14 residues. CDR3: CASSPMTGDSPLHF. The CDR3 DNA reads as TGTGCCAGCTCACCAATGACCGGAGATTCACCCCTCCACTTT.

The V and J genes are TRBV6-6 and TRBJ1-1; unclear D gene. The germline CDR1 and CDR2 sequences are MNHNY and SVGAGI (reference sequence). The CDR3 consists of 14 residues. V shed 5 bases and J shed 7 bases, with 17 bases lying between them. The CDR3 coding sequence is TGTGCCAGCAGTCTAAAAGTGCGTGACGGTGAAGCTTTCTTT. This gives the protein CASSLKVRDGEAFF.

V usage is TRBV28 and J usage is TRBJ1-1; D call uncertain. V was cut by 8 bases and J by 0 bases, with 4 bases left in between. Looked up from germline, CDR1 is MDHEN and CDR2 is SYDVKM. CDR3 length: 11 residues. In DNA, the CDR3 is TGTGCCAGCCAACTGAACACTGAAGCTTTCTTT. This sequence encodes CASQLNTEAFF.

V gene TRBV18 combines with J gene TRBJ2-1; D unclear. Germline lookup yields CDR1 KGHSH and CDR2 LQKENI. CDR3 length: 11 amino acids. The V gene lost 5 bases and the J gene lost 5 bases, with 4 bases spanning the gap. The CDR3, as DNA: TGTGCCAGCTCATTAGACAATGAGCAGTTCTTC. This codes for CASSLDNEQFF.

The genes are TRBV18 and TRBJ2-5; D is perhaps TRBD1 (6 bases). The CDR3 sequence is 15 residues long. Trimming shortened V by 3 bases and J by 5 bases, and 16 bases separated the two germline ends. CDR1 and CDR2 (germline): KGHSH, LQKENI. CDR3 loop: CASSPARGPRETQYF. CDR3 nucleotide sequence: TGTGCCAGCTCACCGGCCAGGGGACCGCGTGAGACCCAGTACTTC.

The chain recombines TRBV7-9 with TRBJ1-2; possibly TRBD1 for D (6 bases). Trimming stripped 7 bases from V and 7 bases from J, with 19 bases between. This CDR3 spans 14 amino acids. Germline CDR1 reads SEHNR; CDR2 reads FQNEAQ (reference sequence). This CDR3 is CASNQIQGATGYTF. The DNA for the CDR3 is TGTGCCAGCAACCAAATACAGGGCGCGACTGGCTACACCTTC.

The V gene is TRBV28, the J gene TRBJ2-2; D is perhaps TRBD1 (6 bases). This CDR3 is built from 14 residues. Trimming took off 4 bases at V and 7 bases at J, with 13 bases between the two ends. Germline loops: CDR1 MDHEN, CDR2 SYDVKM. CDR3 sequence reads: CASSSLTGNGELFF. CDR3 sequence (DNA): TGTGCCAGCAGTTCCCTCACAGGGAACGGGGAGCTGTTTTTT. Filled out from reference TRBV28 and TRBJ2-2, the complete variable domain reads DVKVTQSSRYLVKRTGEKVFLECVQDMDHENMFWYRQDPGLGLRLIYFSYDVKMKEKGDIPEGYSVSREKKERFSLILESASTNQTSMYLCASSSLTGNGELFFGEGSRLTVL.

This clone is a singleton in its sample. CDR3 residues: CASSSMTGSEQYF. The CDR3 DNA sequence: TGTGCCAGCAGCTCGATGACAGGGTCCGAGCAGTACTTC. The chain carries TRBV5-6 and TRBJ2-7; the match to TRBD1 covers 7 bases. CDR3 length: 13 amino acids. Germline assignment: CDR1 SGHDT and CDR2 YYEEEE. The V gene end was trimmed by 3 bases and the J gene end by 6 bases; junction bases not matched to a gene: 6.

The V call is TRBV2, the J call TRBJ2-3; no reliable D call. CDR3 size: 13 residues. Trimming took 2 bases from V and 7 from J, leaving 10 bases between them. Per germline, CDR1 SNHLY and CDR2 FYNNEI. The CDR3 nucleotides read TGTGCCAGCAGTGAAAAGGGCACCCATACGCAGTATTTT. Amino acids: CASSEKGTHTQYF.

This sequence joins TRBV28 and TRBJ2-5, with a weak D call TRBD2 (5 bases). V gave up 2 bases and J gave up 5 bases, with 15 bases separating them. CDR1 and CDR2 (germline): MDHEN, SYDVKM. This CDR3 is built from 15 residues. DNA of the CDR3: TGTGCCAGCAGTTTACCCGGGGAAAATAGCGAGACCCAGTACTTC. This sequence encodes CASSLPGENSETQYF.

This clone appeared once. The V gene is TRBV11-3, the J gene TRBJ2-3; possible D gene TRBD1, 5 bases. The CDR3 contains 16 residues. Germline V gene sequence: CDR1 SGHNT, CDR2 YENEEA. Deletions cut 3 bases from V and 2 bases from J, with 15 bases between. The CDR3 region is CASSFDEQEHTDTQYF. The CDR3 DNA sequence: TGTGCCAGCAGCTTCGACGAACAGGAGCACACAGATACGCAGTATTTT.

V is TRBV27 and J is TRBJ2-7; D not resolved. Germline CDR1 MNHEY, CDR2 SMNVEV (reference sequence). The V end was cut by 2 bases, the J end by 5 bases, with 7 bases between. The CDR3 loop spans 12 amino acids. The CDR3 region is CASSLNKDEQYF. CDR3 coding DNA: TGTGCCAGCAGTTTAAACAAAGACGAGCAGTACTTC.

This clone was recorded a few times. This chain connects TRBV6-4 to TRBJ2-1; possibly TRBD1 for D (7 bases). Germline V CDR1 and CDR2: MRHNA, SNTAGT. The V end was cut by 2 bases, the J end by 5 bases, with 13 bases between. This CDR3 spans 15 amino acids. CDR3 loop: CASSDGGTDNNEQFF. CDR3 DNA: TGTGCCAGCAGTGACGGAGGGACAGATAACAATGAGCAGTTCTTC.